Below are 13 T cell receptor beta chains sequenced from a single sample in a study of T cell responses to AZD1222 COVID-19 vaccine. Clones were sequenced by immunoSEQ multiplex PCR, and TCRdb holds only the in-frame ones, with some missing. Among 50,000 or so clones listed, 80% were seen once. The starting material was peripheral blood, obtained 28 days after the second AZD1222 dose. Source of these receptors: an adult who received the AZD1222 COVID-19 vaccine.

This clone was seen once. The chain joins TRBV29-1 to TRBJ2-2; D is undetermined. CDR1 SQVTM and CDR2 ANQGSEA come from the germline V gene. V lost 5 bases, J lost 5 bases, and 12 bases lay in between. The CDR3 sequence is 13 residues long. In nucleotides, the CDR3 is TGCAGCGTTCAATATGTTGGGACCGGGGAGCTGTTTTTT. Residues: CSVQYVGTGELFF.

The chain uses TRBV28 and TRBJ1-2; unclear D gene. This CDR3 comprises 13 residues. Germline-derived CDR1 and CDR2 are MDHEN and SYDVKM. V lost 6 bases to trimming and J lost 2 bases, with 10 bases between them. The CDR3 spells CASRDVGNYGYTF. CDR3 coding DNA: TGTGCCAGCAGGGATGTGGGAAACTATGGCTACACCTTC.

This sequence joins TRBV10-3 and TRBJ2-1, with 10 bases lining up with TRBD2. CDR3 length: 15 residues. Unmatched junction bases numbered 5, after V lost 7 bases and J lost 2 bases. The germline V gene has CDR1 ENHRY and CDR2 SYGVKD. CDR3 protein: CAIKSLAGTYNEQFF. CDR3 bases: TGTGCCATCAAATCACTAGCGGGGACCTACAATGAGCAGTTCTTC.

This chain joins TRBV28 and TRBJ1-4; D possibly corresponds to TRBD1 (5 bases). V gave up 6 bases and J gave up 5 bases, with 16 bases separating them. The CDR3 consists of 15 residues. The V gene's germline CDR1 is MDHEN and CDR2 SYDVKM. The CDR3 DNA follows: TGTGCCAGCAGCTTCGGGGGATCCTCGAATGAAAAACTGTTTTTT. It is translated as CASSFGGSSNEKLFF.

The V gene is TRBV5-4, the J gene TRBJ1-1, with TRBD1 matching 8 bases. The CDR3 spans 14 residues. The V gene end was trimmed by 1 base and the J gene end by 4 bases; junction bases not matched to a gene: 3. The germline V gene encodes CDR1 SGHNT and CDR2 YYREEE (reference sequence). In DNA, the CDR3 is TGTGCCAGCAGCTTGACAGGGGGGCGCACTGAAGCTTTCTTT. The encoded protein is CASSLTGGRTEAFF.

The chain employs TRBV5-6 and TRBJ2-7; D not resolved. Germline assignment: CDR1 SGHDT and CDR2 YYEEEE. V shed 2 bases and J shed 0 bases, with 9 bases lying between them. The CDR3 is 14 amino acids. The CDR3 region has the DNA TGTGCCAGCAGCTTCGGTCAGTCCTCCTACGAGCAGTACTTC. It encodes CASSFGQSSYEQYF.

J is TRBJ1-5 and V is TRBV7-9; perhaps TRBD1 as D (6 bases). The V gene lost 3 bases and the J gene lost 6 bases, with 12 bases spanning the gap. CDR3 length equals 14 residues. The germline gives CDR1 SEHNR, CDR2 FQNEAQ (reference sequence). The CDR3 coding sequence is TGTGCCAGCAGCTTGGGGGCCGAGGCTCAGCCCCAGCATTTT. The encoded protein is CASSLGAEAQPQHF.

The gene calls are TRBV19 and TRBJ1-2; TRBD1 might be the D (5 bases). CDR1 and CDR2 from the germline V gene are LNHDA and SQIVND (reference sequence). There are 13 residues in the CDR3. The V end was cut by 4 bases, the J end by 6 bases, with 12 bases between. The CDR3, as DNA: TGTGCCAGTAGTAGTGGGCAGGGAAATGGCTACACCTTC. Translation gives CASSSGQGNGYTF.

This clone was recorded only once. The V gene is TRBV7-2, the J gene TRBJ2-1; D might be TRBD2 (6 bases). Per the germline V gene, CDR1 is SGHTA and CDR2 is FQGNSA. CDR3 length equals 13 residues. V was shortened by 3 bases and J by 7 bases, with 10 bases between the two germline ends. CDR3 sequence (DNA): TGTGCCAGCAGCTTGGGAGGCGAGAATGAGCAGTTCTTC. Amino acid sequence: CASSLGGENEQFF.

The V and J genes are TRBV13 and TRBJ1-2, with TRBD1 matching 9 bases. The V gene end was trimmed by 5 bases and the J gene end by 0 bases; junction bases not matched to a gene: 13. From germline, CDR1 is PRHDT and CDR2 FYEKMQ (reference sequence). The CDR3 is 18 amino acids. Here the CDR3 reads CASSAGQGPRGTNYGYTF. In nucleotides, the CDR3 is TGTGCCAGCAGCGCGGGACAGGGCCCCAGAGGGACTAACTATGGCTACACCTTC.

This clone was counted only a few times. This chain links TRBV3-1 (or the pseudogene TRBV3-2) with TRBJ2-2, with D uncertain. The CDR3 is made up of 12 amino acids. The germline V gene encodes CDR1 LGHDT and CDR2 YNNKEL (reference sequence). The ends were cut back, 4 bases at V and 6 bases at J, with 6 bases in the middle. The CDR3 loop is CASSRQAGELFF. CDR3 nucleotides: TGTGCCAGCAGCCGGCAGGCCGGGGAGCTGTTTTTT.

CDR3 sequence (DNA): TGCGCCAGCAGCTTTAAAGGGATGAATGGCTACACCTTC. Its protein is CASSFKGMNGYTF. V gene TRBV5-1 combines with J gene TRBJ1-2; D remains unclear. Trimming removed 2 bases from V and 6 bases from J, with 11 bases in between. Germline lookup yields CDR1 SGHRS and CDR2 YFSETQ. This CDR3 is built from 13 residues. Filled out from reference TRBV5-1 and TRBJ1-2, the complete variable domain reads KAGVTQTPRYLIKTRGQQVTLSCSPISGHRSVSWYQQTPGQGLQFLFEYFSETQRNKGNFPGRFSGRQFSNSRSEMNVSTLELGDSALYLCASSFKGMNGYTFGSGTRLTVV.

V usage is TRBV2 and J usage is TRBJ1-6; tentatively, D is TRBD1 (5 bases). The CDR3 totals 15 residues. Trimming took 3 bases from V and 7 from J, leaving 13 bases between them. Per germline, CDR1 SNHLY and CDR2 FYNNEI. This CDR3 is CASSDGSGSNSPLHF. The CDR3 DNA sequence: TGTGCCAGCAGTGACGGTTCAGGGTCCAATTCACCCCTCCACTTT.